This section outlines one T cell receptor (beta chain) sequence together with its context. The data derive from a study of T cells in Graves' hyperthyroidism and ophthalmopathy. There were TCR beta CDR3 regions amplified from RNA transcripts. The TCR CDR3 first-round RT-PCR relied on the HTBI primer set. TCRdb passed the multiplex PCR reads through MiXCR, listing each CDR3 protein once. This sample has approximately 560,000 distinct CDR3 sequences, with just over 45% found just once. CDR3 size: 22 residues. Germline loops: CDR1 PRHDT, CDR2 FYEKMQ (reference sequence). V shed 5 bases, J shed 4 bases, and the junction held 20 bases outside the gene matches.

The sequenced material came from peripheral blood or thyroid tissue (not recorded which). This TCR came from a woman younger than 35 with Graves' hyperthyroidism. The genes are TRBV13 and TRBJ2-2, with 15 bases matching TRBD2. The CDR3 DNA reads TGTGCCAGCAGCCTCAACCCCGGACTAGCGGGAGGGAGAACCGCGGGCACCGGGGAGCTGTTTTTT. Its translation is CASSLNPGLAGGRTAGTGELFF.